A selection of T cell receptor beta chains follows, all from one sample in a study of blood T cell repertoires in COVID-19. Assay used: immunoSEQ multiplex PCR; TCRdb lists only in-frame clones, some missing. The sample includes some 110,000 clones, about four fifths of them seen just once. Sequenced input: peripheral blood. All receptors derive from a woman older than 75 with active or convalescent COVID-19. Each CDR3 is given with its conserved first and last residue. D genes are given only for firm matches. A row's size may be missing; if present it is once, few, many or a size class.

J,V,D,size,CDR3,DNA
TRBJ1-2,TRBV2,NA,NA,CASSEGGASNYGYTF,TGTGCCAGCAGTGAAGGCGGGGCATCTAACTATGGCTACACCTTC
TRBJ2-1,TRBV5-4,TRBD1,NA,CASSSDPTQGVQFF,TGTGCCAGCAGCTCGGACCCGACCCAGGGGGTGCAGTTCTTC
TRBJ1-1,TRBV18,NA,NA,CASSPYQETEAFF,TGTGCCAGCTCACCGTATCAGGAAACTGAAGCTTTCTTT
TRBJ2-7,TRBV21-1,NA,NA,CASSKDNRSSYEQYF,TGTGCCAGCAGCAAAGATAATCGGAGCTCCTACGAGCAGTACTTC
TRBJ1-2,TRBV12-3/TRBV12-4,TRBD1,NA,CASTPGTGYGYTF,TGTGCCAGCACCCCTGGGACAGGGTATGGCTACACCTTC
TRBJ1-4,TRBV30,NA,NA,CAWSTGLPNEKLFF,TGTGCCTGGAGTACAGGGTTGCCTAATGAAAAACTGTTTTTT
TRBJ2-7,TRBV30,NA,many,CAWGISYRVYEQYF,TGTGCCTGGGGGATCTCGTACAGGGTCTACGAGCAGTACTTC
TRBJ1-1,TRBV5-1,NA,NA,CASSPTQTNTEAFF,TGCGCCAGCAGCCCTACCCAGACAAACACTGAAGCTTTCTTT
TRBJ2-7,TRBV6-2/TRBV6-3,TRBD2,once,CASSYRGGSSYEQYF,TGTGCCAGCAGTTATCGGGGGGGGAGTTCCTACGAGCAGTACTTC
TRBJ2-5,TRBV7-2,NA,once,CASSSVRQDFQETQYF,TGTGCCAGCAGTTCAGTTCGACAGGATTTCCAAGAGACCCAGTACTTC
TRBJ1-1,TRBV19,NA,NA,CASSPTHVQGTEAFF,TGTGCCAGTAGTCCGACTCACGTCCAGGGGACTGAAGCTTTCTTT
TRBJ1-5,TRBV7-8,NA,few,CASRLGASNQPQHF,TGTGCCAGCAGGTTAGGGGCCAGCAATCAGCCCCAGCATTTT
TRBJ2-3,TRBV7-6,NA,NA,CASSLAGLATDTQYF,TGTGCCAGCAGCTTGGCGGGTCTAGCGACAGATACGCAGTATTTT
TRBJ1-3,TRBV5-1,NA,NA,CASSLERPGGHGDTIYF,TGCGCCAGCAGCTTGGAAAGACCAGGAGGGCATGGAGACACCATATATTTT
TRBJ2-7,TRBV28,TRBD2,NA,CASSRTSGGIYEQYF,TGTGCCAGCAGCCGGACTAGCGGGGGGATCTACGAGCAGTACTTC
TRBJ2-5,TRBV28,TRBD1,once,CASKGTGPWETQYF,TGTGCCAGCAAGGGGACAGGTCCTTGGGAGACCCAGTACTTC